What follows are 20 T cell receptor beta chains derived from one specimen sequenced in a study of blood T cell repertoires in COVID-19. Profiled with immunoSEQ multiplex PCR; TCRdb holds only in-frame clones, not every one. Of about 59,000 clones listed, roughly nine tenths are singletons. The sample consisted of peripheral blood. These receptors were taken from a human donor in a cohort sampled during active COVID-19.

The chain couples TRBV7-2 to TRBJ2-2; 7 bases match TRBD1. The CDR3 runs 15 residues. The V gene's germline CDR1 is SGHTA and CDR2 FQGNSA. The trim removed 5 bases at V and 5 bases at J, leaving 8 bases unmatched. CDR3: CASSAQGRGTGELFF. CDR3 nucleotides: TGTGCCAGCAGCGCACAGGGGAGAGGGACCGGGGAGCTGTTTTTT.

This clone was observed once. The chain is built from TRBV7-3 and TRBJ2-5; D uncertain. The CDR3 contains 13 residues. Germline V CDR1 and CDR2: SGHTA, FQGTGA. V dropped 5 bases and J dropped 4 bases, with 11 bases sitting between them. CDR3 sequence reads: CASSLTLGETQYF. The CDR3 nucleotides read TGTGCCAGCAGCCTGACACTCGGAGAGACCCAGTACTTC.

The chain carries TRBV7-8 and TRBJ2-1; D is possibly TRBD2 (6 bases). Germline-derived CDR1 and CDR2 are SGHVS and FQNEAQ. The CDR3 is made up of 17 amino acids. Trimming took off 5 bases at V and 0 bases at J, with 17 bases between the two ends. The CDR3 here is CASSPGPRESSYNEQFF. The CDR3 DNA is TGTGCCAGCAGCCCCGGACCGCGGGAAAGCTCCTACAATGAGCAGTTCTTC.

The CDR3 loop is CASSFEGETYEQYF. CDR3 DNA sequence: TGCGCCAGCAGCTTTGAAGGAGAGACCTACGAGCAGTACTTC. The V call is TRBV5-1, the J call TRBJ2-7; no clear D. Per the germline V gene, CDR1 is SGHRS and CDR2 is YFSETQ. V was cut by 2 bases and J by 2 bases, with 11 bases left in between. CDR3 size: 14 residues.

This clone was detected only once. The V and J genes are TRBV3-1 (or the pseudogene TRBV3-2) and TRBJ2-7; D unresolved. The V end lost 1 base, the J end lost 3 bases, and 10 bases lay between the germline ends. Looked up from germline, CDR1 is LGHDT and CDR2 is YNNKEL (reference sequence). This CDR3 spans 14 amino acids. The CDR3 region is CASSQVINSYEQYF. The CDR3, as DNA: TGTGCCAGCAGCCAAGTCATCAACAGCTACGAGCAGTACTTC.

This clone was picked up one time. V usage is TRBV7-2 and J usage is TRBJ1-2, with D maybe TRBD1 (5 bases). Germline V CDR1 and CDR2: SGHTA, FQGNSA. The germline V and J ends were trimmed by 1 base and 3 bases, with 12 bases remaining between them. The CDR3 is 15 amino acids. The CDR3 DNA sequence: TGTGCCAGCAGCTTAGTCGGGGGGTTGGACTATGGCTACACCTTC. This encodes CASSLVGGLDYGYTF.

This clone was found once. The chain joins TRBV19 to TRBJ1-2; 8 nucleotides match TRBD1. CDR1 LNHDA and CDR2 SQIVND come from the germline V gene (reference sequence). The junction had 14 bases not matched to a gene; V was cut back by 6 bases and J by 8 bases. CDR3 length: 15 amino acids. Written as DNA, the CDR3 is TGTGCCAGTAGCCGGGACAGGAACTTCATCAGCGGCTACACCTTC. Translating gives CASSRDRNFISGYTF.

J is TRBJ2-1 and V is TRBV7-9; 8 bases fit TRBD2. The length of the CDR3 is 16 residues. The J segment lost 4 bases and the V segment lost 1 base, leaving 6 bases of the junction unmatched. Germline V gene sequence: CDR1 SEHNR, CDR2 FQNEAQ (reference sequence). This CDR3 reads CASSLVTAGVYNEQFF. CDR3 coding DNA: TGTGCCAGCAGCTTAGTAACAGCGGGAGTGTACAATGAGCAGTTCTTC.

The chain is built from TRBV5-1 and TRBJ2-6; weak D call: TRBD1 (6 bases). Trimming stripped 1 base from V and 2 bases from J, with 13 bases between. This CDR3 comprises 17 residues. The germline V gene has CDR1 SGHRS and CDR2 YFSETQ. Here the CDR3 DNA reads TGCGCCAGCAGCTTGCGGGGCCAGGGGCCTGGGGCCAACGTCCTGACTTTC. This codes for CASSLRGQGPGANVLTF.

The rearrangement joins TRBV4-1 to TRBJ2-7; a weak D match, TRBD1 (6 bases). CDR3 length equals 17 residues. Per germline, CDR1 MGHRA and CDR2 YSYEKL. V shed 0 bases and J shed 4 bases, with 19 bases lying between them. The DNA for the CDR3 is TGCGCCAGCAGCCAAGACCAGGTTTCGCAGGGGACATACGAGCAGTACTTC. It translates to CASSQDQVSQGTYEQYF.

J is TRBJ1-2 and V is TRBV27; possibly TRBD1 for D (5 bases). Trimming stripped 2 bases from V and 3 bases from J, with 13 bases between. Germline V lookup: CDR1 MNHEY, CDR2 SMNVEV (reference sequence). This CDR3 comprises 15 residues. This CDR3 reads CASSLNIPGDYGYTF. The CDR3 bases are TGTGCCAGCAGTTTAAACATCCCGGGGGACTATGGCTACACCTTC.

This chain's CDR3 is CASSVRDRPYNSPLHF. For the CDR3, the DNA is TGTGCCAGCAGCGTCCGGGACAGGCCGTATAATTCACCCCTCCACTTT. This chain joins TRBV7-2 and TRBJ1-6, with 8 bases fitting TRBD1. The CDR3 loop spans 16 amino acids. V trimming: 5 bases; J trimming: 4 bases; junction bases outside the gene matches: 7. From germline, CDR1 is SGHTA and CDR2 FQGNSA.

This clone is medium-sized within its sample. This chain uses TRBV7-9 with TRBJ1-2; D is unclear. CDR3 length: 11 residues. V was cut by 3 bases and J by 14 bases, with 13 bases left in between. Germline values: CDR1 SEHNR, CDR2 FQNEAQ (reference sequence). CDR3 nucleotide sequence: TGTGCCAGCAGCTTTGCGATCGGTCTAACCTTC. Translation gives CASSFAIGLTF.

This sequence joins TRBV19 and TRBJ2-3; TRBD2 aligns across 14 bases. The CDR3 spans 18 residues. J gave up 3 bases and V 5 bases, and 10 bases lay outside the gene matches. Germline values: CDR1 LNHDA, CDR2 SQIVND (reference sequence). The CDR3 spells CASSSGTSGSLATDTQYF. CDR3 nucleotides: TGTGCCAGTAGTTCCGGGACTAGCGGGAGTCTAGCGACAGATACGCAGTATTTT. Complete variable domain (other parts from reference TRBV19 and TRBJ2-3): DGGITQSPKYLFRKEGQNVTLSCEQNLNHDAMYWYRQDPGQGLRLIYYSQIVNDFQKGDIAEGYSVSREKKESFPLTVTSAQKNPTAFYLCASSSGTSGSLATDTQYFGPGTRLTVL.

The chain has TRBV7-9 and TRBJ1-1, with a tentative D call TRBD1 (6 bases). V was cut by 3 bases and J by 10 bases, with 24 bases left in between. This CDR3 spans 16 amino acids. CDR1 and CDR2 (germline): SEHNR, FQNEAQ (reference sequence). CDR3 amino acids: CASSLVSGTPVQGAFF. The CDR3 nucleotides are TGTGCCAGCAGCTTGGTATCCGGGACACCGGTTCAAGGAGCTTTCTTT. Full variable domain (remainder filled in from reference TRBV7-9 and TRBJ1-1): DTGVSQNPRHKITKRGQNVTFRCDPISEHNRLYWYRQTLGQGPEFLTYFQNEAQLEKSRLLSDRFSAERPKGSFSTLEIQRTEQGDSAMYLCASSLVSGTPVQGAFFGQGTRLTVV.

The rearrangement uses TRBV19 and TRBJ1-5, with D perhaps TRBD1 (6 bases). Trimming stripped 5 bases from V and 3 bases from J, with 11 bases between. Per germline, CDR1 LNHDA and CDR2 SQIVND (reference sequence). The CDR3 consists of 14 residues. The CDR3 bases are TGTGCCAGTAGTTCCACAGGGTTCAATCAGCCCCAGCATTTT. Protein product: CASSSTGFNQPQHF.

The rearrangement joins TRBV7-3 to TRBJ2-3, with 7 bases identical to TRBD2. V lost 2 bases, J lost 2 bases, and 4 bases stayed unmatched. Germline V gives CDR1 SGHTA, CDR2 FQGTGA. There are 15 residues in the CDR3. The CDR3 DNA reads as TGTGCCAGCAGCTTACGGGACTACTACACAGATACGCAGTATTTT. It is translated as CASSLRDYYTDTQYF. Looking up the rest from reference TRBV7-3 and TRBJ2-3 gives the full variable domain: GAGVSQTPSNKVTEKGKYVELRCDPISGHTALYWYRQSLGQGPEFLIYFQGTGAADDSGLPNDRFFAVRPEGSVSTLKIQRTERGDSAVYLCASSLRDYYTDTQYFGPGTRLTVL.

This chain uses TRBV18 with TRBJ1-1; D is uncertain. The CDR3 runs 15 residues. The V end lost 1 base, the J end lost 1 base, and 10 bases lay between the germline ends. Germline values: CDR1 KGHSH, CDR2 LQKENI. The CDR3 protein is CASSPHEGRNTEAFF. The CDR3 DNA follows: TGTGCCAGCTCACCACACGAGGGCCGGAACACTGAAGCTTTCTTT.

Comment on this clone: Distinct nucleotide sequences in the sample also encode this CDR3. The chain joins TRBV7-9 to TRBJ2-3, with no clear D. This CDR3 comprises 11 residues. Germline V lookup: CDR1 SEHNR, CDR2 FQNEAQ (reference sequence). V was cut by 5 bases and J by 3 bases, with 3 bases left in between. The CDR3 DNA follows: TGTGCCAGCAGCCTTACAGATACGCAGTATTTT. This translates into CASSLTDTQYF.

The rearrangement joins TRBV7-2 to TRBJ1-2, with 8 positions matching TRBD1. V trimming: 2 bases; J trimming: 3 bases; junction bases outside the gene matches: 5. This CDR3 is built from 15 residues. CDR1 is SGHTA and CDR2 is FQGNSA in the germline V gene. The chain's CDR3 is CASSLRTGFDYGYTF. The CDR3, as DNA: TGTGCCAGCAGCTTACGGACAGGGTTTGACTATGGCTACACCTTC.